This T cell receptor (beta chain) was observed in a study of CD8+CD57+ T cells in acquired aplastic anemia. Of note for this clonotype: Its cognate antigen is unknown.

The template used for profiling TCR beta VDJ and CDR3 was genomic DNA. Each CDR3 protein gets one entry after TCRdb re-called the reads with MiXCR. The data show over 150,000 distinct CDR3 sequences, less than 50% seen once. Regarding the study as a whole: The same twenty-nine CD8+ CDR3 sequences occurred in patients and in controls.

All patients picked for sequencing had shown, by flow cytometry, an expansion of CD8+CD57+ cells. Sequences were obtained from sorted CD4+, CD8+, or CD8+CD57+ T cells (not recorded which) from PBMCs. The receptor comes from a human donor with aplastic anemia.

Written as DNA, the CDR3 is TGTGCCGCGGGACAGTTGGTAGAGACCCAGTACTTC. Its protein product is CAAGQLVETQYF. This chain connects TRBV10-3 to TRBJ2-5; a weak D match, TRBD1 (7 bases). The germline V gene has CDR1 ENHRY and CDR2 SYGVKD. The ends were cut back, 11 bases at V and 4 bases at J, with 14 bases in the middle. CDR3 length: 12 amino acids.